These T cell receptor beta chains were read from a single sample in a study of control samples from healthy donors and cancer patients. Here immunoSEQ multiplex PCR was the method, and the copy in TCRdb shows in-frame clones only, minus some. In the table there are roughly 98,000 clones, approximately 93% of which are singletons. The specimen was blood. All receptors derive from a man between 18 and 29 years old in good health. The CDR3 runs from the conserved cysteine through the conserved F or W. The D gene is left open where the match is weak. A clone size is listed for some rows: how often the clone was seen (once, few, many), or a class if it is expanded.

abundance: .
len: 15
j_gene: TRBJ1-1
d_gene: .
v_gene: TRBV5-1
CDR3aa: CASSLAGMEDTEAFF
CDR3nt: TGCGCCAGCAGCTTGGCGGGGATGGAGGACACTGAAGCTTTCTTT

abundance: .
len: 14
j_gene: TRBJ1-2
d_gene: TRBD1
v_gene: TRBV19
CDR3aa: CASRTGQGNYGYTF
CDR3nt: TGTGCCAGTAGAACGGGACAGGGTAACTATGGCTACACCTTC

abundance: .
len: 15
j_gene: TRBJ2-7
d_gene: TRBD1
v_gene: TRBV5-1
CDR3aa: CASGPGDRGISEQYF
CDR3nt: TGCGCCAGCGGGCCGGGGGACAGGGGTATCTCCGAGCAGTACTTC

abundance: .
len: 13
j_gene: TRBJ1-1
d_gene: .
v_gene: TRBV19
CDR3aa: CASTQGGNIKAFF
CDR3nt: TGTGCCAGTACCCAGGGTGGGAACATTAAAGCTTTCTTT

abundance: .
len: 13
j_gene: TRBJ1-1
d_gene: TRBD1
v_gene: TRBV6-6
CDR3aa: CATSTGGLTEAFF
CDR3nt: TGTGCCACTTCGACAGGGGGCCTCACTGAAGCTTTCTTT

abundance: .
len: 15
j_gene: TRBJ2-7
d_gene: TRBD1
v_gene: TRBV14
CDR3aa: CASSLGTGSTYEQYF
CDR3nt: TGTGCCAGCAGCCTAGGGACAGGATCAACCTACGAGCAGTACTTC

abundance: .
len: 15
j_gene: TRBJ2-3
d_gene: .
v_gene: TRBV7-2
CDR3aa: CASSFGPGGTDTQYF
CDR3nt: TGTGCCAGCAGCTTCGGTCCGGGGGGCACAGATACGCAGTATTTT

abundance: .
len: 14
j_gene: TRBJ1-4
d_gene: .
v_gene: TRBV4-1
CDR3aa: CASMGVRANEKLFF
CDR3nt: TGCGCCAGCATGGGGGTCCGGGCTAATGAAAAACTGTTTTTT

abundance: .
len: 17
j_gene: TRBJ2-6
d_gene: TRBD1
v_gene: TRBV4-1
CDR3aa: CASSQNRGISGANVLTF
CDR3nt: TGCGCCAGCAGCCAAAACAGGGGGATCTCTGGGGCCAACGTCCTGACTTTC

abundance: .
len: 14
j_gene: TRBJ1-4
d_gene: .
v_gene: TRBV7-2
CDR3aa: CASSLVGTNEKLFF
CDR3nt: TGTGCCAGCAGCTTAGTGGGCACTAATGAAAAACTGTTTTTT

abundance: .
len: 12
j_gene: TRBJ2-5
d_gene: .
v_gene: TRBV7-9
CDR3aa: CASSLGVETQYF
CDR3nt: TGTGCCAGCAGCTTAGGAGTGGAGACCCAGTACTTC

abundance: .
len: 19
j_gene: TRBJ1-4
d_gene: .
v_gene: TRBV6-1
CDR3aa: CASSVQPPLGTARVEKLFF
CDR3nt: TGTGCCAGCAGTGTACAACCCCCTCTGGGTACGGCCCGCGTGGAAAAACTGTTTTTT

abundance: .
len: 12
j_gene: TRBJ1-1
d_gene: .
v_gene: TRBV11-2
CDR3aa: CASSRGHYEAFF
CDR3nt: TGTGCCAGCAGCCGTGGACATTATGAAGCTTTCTTT

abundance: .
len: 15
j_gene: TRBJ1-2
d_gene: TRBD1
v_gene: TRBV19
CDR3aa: CASSTRRDSNYGYTF
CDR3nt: TGTGCCAGTAGTACGAGACGGGACAGCAACTATGGCTACACCTTC

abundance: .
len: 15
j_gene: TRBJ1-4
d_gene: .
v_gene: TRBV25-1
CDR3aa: CASSEFQVANEKLFF
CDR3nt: TGTGCCAGCAGTGAATTCCAGGTAGCTAATGAAAAACTGTTTTTT

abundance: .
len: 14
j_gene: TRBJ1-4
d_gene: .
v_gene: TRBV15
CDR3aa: CATSVDLPDEKLFF
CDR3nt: TGCGCCACCAGCGTAGATCTACCGGATGAAAAACTGTTTTTT

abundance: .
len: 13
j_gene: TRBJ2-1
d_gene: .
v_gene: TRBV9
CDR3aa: CASSVDGGIEQFF
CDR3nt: TGTGCCAGCAGCGTAGATGGGGGTATTGAGCAGTTCTTC

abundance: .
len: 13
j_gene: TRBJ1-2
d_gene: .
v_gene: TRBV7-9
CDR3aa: CASSLANGGGYTF
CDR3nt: TGTGCCAGCAGCTTAGCCAACGGGGGAGGCTACACCTTC

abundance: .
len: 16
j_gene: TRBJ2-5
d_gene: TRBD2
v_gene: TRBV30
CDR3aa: CAWSPSGLAGLETQYF
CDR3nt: TGTGCCTGGAGTCCCTCGGGACTAGCGGGACTAGAGACCCAGTACTTC

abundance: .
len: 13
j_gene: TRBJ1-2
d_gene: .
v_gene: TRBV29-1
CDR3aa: CSVPAQSNYGYTF
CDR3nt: TGCAGCGTTCCCGCCCAGTCTAACTATGGCTACACCTTC

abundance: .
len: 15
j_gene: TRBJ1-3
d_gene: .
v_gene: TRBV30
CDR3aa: CAWSRIFGSGNTIYF
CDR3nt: TGTGCCTGGAGTCGAATCTTCGGGTCAGGAAACACCATATATTTT

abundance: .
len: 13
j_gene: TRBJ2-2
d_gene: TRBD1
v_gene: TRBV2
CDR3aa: CARRTGDAGELFF
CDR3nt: TGTGCCAGACGGACAGGGGATGCCGGGGAGCTGTTTTTT

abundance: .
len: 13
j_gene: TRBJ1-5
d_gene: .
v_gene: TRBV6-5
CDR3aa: CATRPGRNQPQHF
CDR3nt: TGTGCCACCCGCCCAGGGAGAAATCAGCCCCAGCATTTT

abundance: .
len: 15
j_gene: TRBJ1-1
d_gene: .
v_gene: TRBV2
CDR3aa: CASSEAGAGHTEAFF
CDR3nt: TGTGCCAGCAGTGAAGCAGGGGCTGGGCACACTGAAGCTTTCTTT

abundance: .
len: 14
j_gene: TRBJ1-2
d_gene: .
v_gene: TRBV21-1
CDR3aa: CASSILTGHYGYTF
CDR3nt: TGTGCCAGCAGCATCCTCACGGGACACTATGGCTACACCTTC

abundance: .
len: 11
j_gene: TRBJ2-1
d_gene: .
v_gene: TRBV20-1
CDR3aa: CSPLEQREQFF
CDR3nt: TGCAGTCCGCTAGAACAGCGAGAGCAGTTCTTC

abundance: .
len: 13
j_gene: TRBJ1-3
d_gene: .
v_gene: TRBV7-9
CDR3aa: CASSRGTGNTIYF
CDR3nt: TGTGCCAGCAGCAGGGGGACTGGAAACACCATATATTTT

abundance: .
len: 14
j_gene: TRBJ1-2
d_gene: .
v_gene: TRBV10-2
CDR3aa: CASTDLILSYGYTF
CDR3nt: TGCGCCAGCACCGATTTGATCCTTTCCTATGGCTACACCTTC

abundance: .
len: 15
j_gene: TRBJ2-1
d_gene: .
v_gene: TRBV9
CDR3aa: CASSVDGSTYNEQFF
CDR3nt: TGTGCCAGCAGCGTAGACGGGAGCACCTACAATGAGCAGTTCTTC

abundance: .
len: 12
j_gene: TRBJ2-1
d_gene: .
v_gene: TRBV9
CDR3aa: CASSVVFNEQFF
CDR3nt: TGTGCCAGCAGCGTAGTGTTCAATGAGCAGTTCTTC

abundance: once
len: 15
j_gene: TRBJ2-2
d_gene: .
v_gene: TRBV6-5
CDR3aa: CASRSQSVGGGELFF
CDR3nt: TGTGCCAGCAGATCCCAAAGCGTAGGAGGCGGGGAGCTGTTTTTT

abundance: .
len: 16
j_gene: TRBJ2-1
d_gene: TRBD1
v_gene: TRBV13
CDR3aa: CASSPRTGGGHNEQFF
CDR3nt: TGTGCCAGCAGCCCGCGGACAGGGGGCGGCCACAATGAGCAGTTCTTC

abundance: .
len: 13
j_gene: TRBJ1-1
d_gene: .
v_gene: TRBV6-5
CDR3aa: CASSQTVNTEAFF
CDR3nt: TGTGCCAGCAGTCAGACAGTGAACACTGAAGCTTTCTTT

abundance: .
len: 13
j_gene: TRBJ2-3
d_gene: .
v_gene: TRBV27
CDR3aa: CASSPKTTDTQYF
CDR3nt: TGTGCCAGCAGTCCCAAGACCACAGATACGCAGTATTTT

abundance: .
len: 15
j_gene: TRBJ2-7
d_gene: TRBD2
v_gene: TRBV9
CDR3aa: CASSVGTSGGDEQYF
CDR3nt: TGTGCCAGCAGCGTCGGGACTAGCGGGGGGGACGAGCAGTACTTC

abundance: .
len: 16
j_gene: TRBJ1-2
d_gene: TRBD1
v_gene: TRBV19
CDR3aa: CASSTKTGGWNYGYTF
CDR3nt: TGTGCCAGTAGTACAAAAACAGGGGGTTGGAACTATGGCTACACCTTC

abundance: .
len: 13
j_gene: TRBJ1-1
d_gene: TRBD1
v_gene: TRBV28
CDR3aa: CASSLTGGDEAFF
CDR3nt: TGTGCCAGCAGTCTCACAGGGGGCGATGAAGCTTTCTTT

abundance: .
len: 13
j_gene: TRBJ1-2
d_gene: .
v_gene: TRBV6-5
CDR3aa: CASRIGLNYGYTF
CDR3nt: TGTGCCAGCAGAATCGGGCTAAACTATGGCTACACCTTC

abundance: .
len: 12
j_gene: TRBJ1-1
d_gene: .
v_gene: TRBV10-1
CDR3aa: CARTHTATEAFF
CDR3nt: TGCGCCAGGACTCACACCGCCACTGAAGCTTTCTTT

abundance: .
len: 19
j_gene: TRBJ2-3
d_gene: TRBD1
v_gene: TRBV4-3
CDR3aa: CASSRYLDERTGERGTQYF
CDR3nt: TGCGCCAGCAGCCGATACCTCGACGAGCGGACAGGGGAACGGGGTACGCAGTATTTT

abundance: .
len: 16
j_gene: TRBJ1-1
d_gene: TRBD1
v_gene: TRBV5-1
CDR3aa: CASSPGTGEMNTEAFF
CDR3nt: TGCGCCAGCAGCCCCGGGACAGGGGAAATGAACACTGAAGCTTTCTTT

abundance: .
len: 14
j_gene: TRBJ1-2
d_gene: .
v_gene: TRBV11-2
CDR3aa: CASSSSTNVGPSHF
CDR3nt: TGTGCCAGCAGCTCAAGTACGAACGTGGGACCGTCCCACTTC

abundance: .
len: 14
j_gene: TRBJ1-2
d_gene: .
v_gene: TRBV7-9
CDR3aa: CASSLEGRDYGYTF
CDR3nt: TGTGCCAGCAGCTTAGAGGGCAGGGACTATGGCTACACCTTC

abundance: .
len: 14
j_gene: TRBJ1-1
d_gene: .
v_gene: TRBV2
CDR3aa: CASSPQGSGTEAFF
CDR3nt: TGTGCCAGCAGTCCACAGGGTTCGGGGACTGAAGCTTTCTTT